The rows below give T cell receptor beta chains drawn from one sample of a study of T cells in localized non-small cell lung cancer. The method was immunoSEQ multiplex PCR; TCRdb's version includes in-frame clones alone and lacks a portion of them. The data show roughly 1,800 clones, with 33% seen just once and around 10% held by the top ten. The sample was normal lung tissue next to the tumor, taken before any cancer treatment. All receptors derive from a woman aged 35-75 years with stage I lung adenocarcinoma. The CDR3 runs from the conserved cysteine through the conserved F or W. Each record gives: clone size, V gene, D gene, J gene, CDR3 protein, CDR3 DNA. A D gene is named only where the DNA matches it firmly. A row's size may be missing; if present it is once, few, many or a size class.

NA,TRBV18,NA,TRBJ2-7,CASSPPAGAAYEQYF,TGTGCCAGCTCACCACCGGCGGGGGCGGCCTACGAGCAGTACTTC
NA,TRBV6-7,NA,TRBJ1-1,CASSYQAVTFSEAFF,TGTGCCAGCAGTTACCAGGCGGTTACATTCTCTGAAGCTTTCTTT
NA,TRBV6-8,NA,TRBJ2-1,CATGLLSYNEQFF,TGTGCCACCGGACTACTCTCCTACAATGAGCAGTTCTTC
NA,TRBV28,NA,TRBJ1-2,CASSQGAAAGRTF,TGTGCCAGCAGCCAAGGGGCGGCGGCCGGGCGCACCTTC
medium-sized,TRBV7-6,NA,TRBJ1-1,CASSLGVRDTEAFF,TGTGCCAGCAGCTTAGGTGTTAGGGACACTGAAGCTTTCTTT
few,TRBV9,NA,TRBJ2-1,CASSLTTSSTYNEQFF,TGTGCCAGCAGCTTAACAACTAGCAGCACCTACAATGAGCAGTTCTTC
NA,TRBV9,TRBD1,TRBJ1-4,CASSEQGEKLFF,TGTGCCAGCAGTGAACAGGGGGAAAAACTGTTTTTT
large,TRBV30,NA,TRBJ2-5,CAWSGDLGHVKVGTQYF,TGTGCCTGGAGTGGAGACCTGGGACACGTAAAAGTGGGGACCCAGTACTTC
medium-sized,TRBV11-3,TRBD1,TRBJ1-1,CASSPSLSVDRGSTEAFF,TGTGCCAGCAGCCCCAGCTTATCAGTCGACAGGGGGAGCACTGAAGCTTTCTTT
NA,TRBV19,TRBD2,TRBJ2-3,CANSGGLAADTQYF,TGTGCCAATAGTGGGGGACTAGCGGCAGATACGCAGTATTTT
NA,TRBV11-3,TRBD2,TRBJ2-1,CASSLEAGWNEQFF,TGTGCCAGCAGCTTAGAAGCGGGATGGAATGAGCAGTTCTTC
large,TRBV11-3,NA,TRBJ2-1,CASSLGLSYNEQFF,TGTGCCAGCAGCTTGGGACTGTCCTACAATGAGCAGTTCTTC
few,TRBV9,NA,TRBJ1-1,CASSADRNTEAFF,TGTGCCAGCAGCGCCGACAGGAACACTGAAGCTTTCTTT
few,TRBV11-3,TRBD2,TRBJ2-2,CASSRSRLAGVYTGELFF,TGTGCCAGCAGCCGAAGCCGACTAGCGGGAGTATACACCGGGGAGCTGTTTTTT
few,TRBV6-7,NA,TRBJ2-7,CASSYSPVGEQYF,TGTGCCAGCAGTTACTCCCCGGTGGGCGAGCAGTACTTC
few,TRBV29-1,NA,TRBJ2-2,CSVEGQGGTGELFF,TGCAGCGTTGAAGGTCAGGGGGGGACCGGGGAGCTGTTTTTT
NA,TRBV30,NA,TRBJ1-1,CAWSVAWDTEAFF,TGTGCCTGGAGTGTGGCTTGGGACACTGAAGCTTTCTTT
NA,TRBV11-1,TRBD1,TRBJ2-2,CASSTGTGPGEELFF,TGTGCCAGCAGCACCGGGACAGGGCCTGGGGAGGAGCTGTTTTTT
few,TRBV5-1,TRBD2,TRBJ2-1,CASSLAGGPLDEQFF,TGCGCCAGCAGCTTAGCGGGAGGCCCTCTGGATGAGCAGTTCTTC
NA,TRBV11-3,TRBD1,TRBJ1-4,CASSLTGVGNEKLFF,TGTGCCAGCAGCTTGACAGGGGTGGGGAATGAAAAACTGTTTTTT
large,TRBV14,NA,TRBJ2-7,CASSQDPGGYEQYF,TGTGCCAGCAGCCAAGACCCCGGAGGATACGAGCAGTACTTC
few,TRBV30,NA,TRBJ1-2,CAWTEIPRNYGYTF,TGTGCCTGGACCGAGATCCCGAGGAACTATGGCTACACCTTC
NA,TRBV30,NA,TRBJ1-5,CAWSVEGGQPQHF,TGTGCCTGGAGTGTAGAGGGAGGCCAGCCCCAGCATTTT
large,TRBV15,TRBD1,TRBJ2-7,CATSRDPGTGDEQYF,TGTGCCACCAGCAGAGACCCCGGGACAGGGGACGAGCAGTACTTC
few,TRBV11-3,NA,TRBJ2-2,CASSSGRTLTGELFF,TGTGCCAGCAGCAGCGGACGGACCCTCACCGGGGAGCTGTTTTTT
large,TRBV11-3,NA,TRBJ1-1,CASSLVVGGRGTNTEAFF,TGTGCCAGCAGCTTGGTTGTGGGGGGACGGGGGACAAACACTGAAGCTTTCTTT
NA,TRBV19,NA,TRBJ2-3,CASSGGLGTDTQYF,TGTGCCAGTAGCGGGGGGCTAGGCACAGATACGCAGTATTTT
few,TRBV6-8,NA,TRBJ1-4,CASSNYEVSNEKLFF,TGTGCCAGCAGTAACTACGAGGTATCTAATGAAAAACTGTTTTTT
NA,TRBV9,TRBD1,TRBJ1-2,CASSVQSGQGANYGYTF,TGTGCCAGCAGCGTACAATCGGGACAGGGGGCAAACTATGGCTACACCTTC
medium-sized,TRBV6-1,NA,TRBJ2-5,CASSEVVGETQYF,TGTGCCAGCAGTGAAGTGGTAGGGGAGACCCAGTACTTC
NA,TRBV23-1,TRBD2,TRBJ2-1,CASSQGGLAGAHNEQFF,TGCGCCAGCAGTCAAGGCGGTTTAGCGGGGGCTCACAATGAGCAGTTCTTC
few,TRBV6-8,TRBD1,TRBJ1-5,CASSPDREDQPQHF,TGTGCCAGCAGTCCCGACAGGGAGGATCAGCCCCAGCATTTT
NA,TRBV28,NA,TRBJ2-7,CASTKHGGSYEQYF,TGTGCCAGCACGAAGCACGGAGGCTCCTACGAGCAGTACTTC
medium-sized,TRBV11-3,NA,TRBJ1-5,CASSPLRGSNQPQHF,TGTGCCAGCAGCCCCCTAAGGGGTAGCAATCAGCCCCAGCATTTT
NA,TRBV30,NA,TRBJ1-5,CAWSVPGYSNQPQHF,TGTGCCTGGAGTGTACCGGGGTATAGCAATCAGCCCCAGCATTTT
few,TRBV6-7,NA,TRBJ2-7,CASSRTRGDEQYF,TGTGCCAGCAGCCGAACCCGAGGTGACGAGCAGTACTTC
NA,TRBV14,NA,TRBJ2-7,CASSPSSYEQYF,TGTGCCAGCAGCCCGAGCTCCTACGAGCAGTACTTC
few,TRBV28,NA,TRBJ1-2,CASSPRGTHSGGYTF,TGTGCCAGCAGTCCTCGCGGGACCCATAGCGGTGGCTACACCTTC
large,TRBV12-5,NA,TRBJ2-7,CASALDSPSYEQYF,TGTGCTAGTGCTCTGGACAGTCCCTCCTACGAGCAGTACTTC
NA,TRBV9,NA,TRBJ1-1,CASSAVRDTEAFF,TGTGCCAGCAGCGCTGTAAGGGACACTGAAGCTTTCTTT
NA,TRBV28,NA,TRBJ1-3,CASSPGISGNTIYF,TGTGCCAGCAGCCCTGGGATCTCTGGAAACACCATATATTTT
NA,TRBV5-1,TRBD1,TRBJ2-3,CASRTVRTGEVVDTQYF,TGCGCCAGCAGGACAGTCCGGACAGGGGAGGTAGTAGATACGCAGTATTTT
NA,TRBV29-1,TRBD1,TRBJ1-1,CSVGRGQGAMNTEAFF,TGCAGCGTTGGTCGGGGACAGGGAGCCATGAACACTGAAGCTTTCTTT
NA,TRBV11-3,TRBD2,TRBJ2-1,CASSLFVLAGANEQFF,TGTGCCAGCAGCTTGTTCGTACTAGCGGGAGCCAATGAGCAGTTCTTC
few,TRBV9,TRBD1,TRBJ1-4,CASSRTGGSEKLFF,TGTGCCAGCAGTAGGACAGGCGGTAGCGAAAAACTGTTTTTT
NA,TRBV19,NA,TRBJ2-1,CAAGRLTYNEQFF,TGTGCCGCTGGGAGGTTAACCTACAATGAGCAGTTCTTC
large,TRBV30,TRBD1,TRBJ1-5,CAWSARDRGWEGQPQHF,TGTGCCTGGAGTGCCCGGGACAGGGGATGGGAAGGTCAGCCCCAGCATTTT
few,TRBV9,NA,TRBJ1-5,CASREDGSNQPQHF,TGTGCCAGCAGAGAGGACGGTAGCAATCAGCCCCAGCATTTT
few,TRBV30,TRBD2,TRBJ2-1,CAWSVPGLAGGVQFF,TGTGCCTGGAGTGTACCGGGACTAGCGGGAGGGGTGCAGTTCTTC
NA,TRBV30,TRBD2,TRBJ2-5,CAWSMGGGETQYF,TGTGCCTGGAGTATGGGGGGAGGGGAGACCCAGTACTTC
NA,TRBV6-8,NA,TRBJ1-1,CASSIVRDTEAFF,TGTGCCAGCTCGATCGTCCGGGACACTGAAGCTTTCTTT
once,TRBV28,NA,TRBJ2-6,CASSLFRAGANVLTF,TGTGCCAGCAGTTTATTTCGGGCCGGGGCCAACGTCCTGACTTTC
few,TRBV2,NA,TRBJ2-1,CASSRSTSSDEQFF,TGTGCCAGCAGTCGAAGTACTAGCAGTGATGAGCAGTTCTTC
NA,TRBV11-3,NA,TRBJ2-1,CASSSLGVQDLGSSYNEQFF,TGTGCCAGCAGCTCTCTAGGGGTGCAAGACCTGGGTAGCTCCTACAATGAGCAGTTCTTC
NA,TRBV15,NA,TRBJ2-2,CATSGGTEFTGELFF,TGTGCCACCAGCGGCGGGACAGAGTTTACCGGGGAGCTGTTTTTT
NA,TRBV29-1,TRBD1,TRBJ1-5,CSVKTGADQPQHF,TGCAGCGTTAAAACAGGGGCTGATCAGCCCCAGCATTTT
NA,TRBV19,NA,TRBJ2-1,CASSRDLKAYNEQFF,TGTGCCAGTAGTAGGGACCTCAAGGCTTACAATGAGCAGTTCTTC
NA,TRBV5-1,TRBD2,TRBJ2-1,CASSRTPSGSSANEQFF,TGCGCCAGCAGCCGAACCCCTAGCGGGAGTTCGGCAAATGAGCAGTTCTTC